The 10 T cell receptor beta chains presented below share a single source sample, sequenced in a study of PD-1 blockade in classical Hodgkin lymphoma. The method was immunoSEQ multiplex PCR; TCRdb's version includes in-frame clones alone and lacks a portion of them. The repertoire holds approximately 44,000 clones, with roughly two thirds as singletons. The time point is: cycle 4 day 1 (C4D1), after six to seven weeks of nivolumab. Following autologous stem cell transplantation, relapse occurred in every patient, and exposure to brentuximab vedotin varied. The sequenced sample was peripheral blood mononuclear cells (PBMCs), obtained before the fourth cycle of nivolumab. The source is a human donor with classical Hodgkin lymphoma.

This clone turned up a few times. V and J are TRBV19 and TRBJ1-1, with 8 bases identical to TRBD1. This CDR3 has 16 amino acids. V was pared by 5 bases and J by 1 base, with 9 bases of the junction left unmatched. Germline loops: CDR1 LNHDA, CDR2 SQIVND (reference sequence). The CDR3, as DNA: TGTGCCAGTAGTTTCAGGACAGGGAAAGCGAACACTGAAGCTTTCTTT. It is translated as CASSFRTGKANTEAFF.

This chain uses TRBV20-1 with TRBJ2-1; the D gene is possibly TRBD2 (5 bases). The germline V gene has CDR1 DFQATT and CDR2 SNEGSKA (reference sequence). The CDR3 spans 11 residues. The V gene lost 5 bases and the J gene lost 9 bases, with 11 bases spanning the gap. The CDR3 protein is CSADYSVEQFF. CDR3 in DNA: TGCAGTGCTGACTACAGTGTTGAGCAGTTCTTC.

The chain carries TRBV28 and TRBJ2-5; 14 nucleotides line up with TRBD2. Germline V lookup: CDR1 MDHEN, CDR2 SYDVKM. The ends lost 3 bases at V and 4 bases at J; junction bases unmatched: 4. The CDR3 consists of 16 residues. CDR3 loop: CASSFPGTSGGETQYF. In DNA form, the CDR3 reads TGTGCCAGCAGTTTTCCAGGGACTAGCGGGGGAGAGACCCAGTACTTC.

This chain links TRBV30 with TRBJ1-1; 7 nucleotides line up with TRBD1. The CDR3 has 18 amino acids. The J segment lost 1 base and the V segment lost 7 bases, leaving 21 bases of the junction unmatched. The germline CDR1 and CDR2 sequences are GTSNPN and SVGIG (reference sequence). CDR3 in amino acids: CAFLGTETGIGENTEAFF. CDR3 nucleotide sequence: TGTGCCTTCCTTGGGACAGAGACAGGAATAGGAGAGAACACTGAAGCTTTCTTT.

V is TRBV13 and J is TRBJ2-5; either TRBD1 or TRBD2 may fit D (5 bases each). V was shortened by 2 bases and J by 4 bases, with 8 bases between the two germline ends. The CDR3 runs 13 residues. CDR1 is PRHDT and CDR2 is FYEKMQ in the germline V gene (reference sequence). The DNA of the CDR3 is TGTGCCAGCAGCTTATTTGGGGGAGAGACCCAGTACTTC. This codes for CASSLFGGETQYF.

This rearrangement joins TRBV5-8 to TRBJ1-4; D is unclear. The CDR3 runs 14 residues. Trimming cost V 3 bases and J 2 bases, with 8 bases left between them. Germline CDR1 SGHTS, CDR2 YDEGEE. CDR3 in DNA: TGTGCCAGCAGCTGGGGAGTCACTAATGAAAAACTGTTTTTT. Translated: CASSWGVTNEKLFF. Looking up the rest from reference TRBV5-8 and TRBJ1-4 gives the full variable domain: EAGVTQSPTHLIKTRGQQATLRCSPISGHTSVYWYQQALGLGLQFLLWYDEGEERNRGNFPPRFSGRQFPNYSSELNVNALELEDSALYLCASSWGVTNEKLFFGSGTQLSVL.

The V gene is TRBV29-1, the J gene TRBJ2-3; TRBD2 matches 9 bases. This CDR3 contains 14 residues. The germline gives CDR1 SQVTM, CDR2 ANQGSEA. Trimming removed 4 bases from V and 2 bases from J; junction bases left unmatched: 4. The CDR3 here is CSVGAGGYTDTQYF. CDR3 nucleotides: TGCAGCGTTGGAGCGGGGGGATACACAGATACGCAGTATTTT.

The table lists this clone with a few counts. V is TRBV19 and J is TRBJ1-6; perhaps TRBD1 as D (5 bases). The CDR3 extends over 12 amino acids. Trimming took off 5 bases at V and 13 bases at J, with 12 bases between the two ends. Germline CDR1 and CDR2: LNHDA and SQIVND (reference sequence). The DNA of the CDR3 is TGTGCCAGTAGTTTCGGGGGGTCGCCCCTCCACTTT. Its protein is CASSFGGSPLHF.

With respect to this clone: This CDR3 fails to terminate in the conserved phenylalanine or tryptophan, so it likely reflects a read error. The DNA is left out, because the CDR3 cannot be placed on it with certainty; the CDR3 is given as TCRdb lists it. V is TRBV21-1 and J is TRBJ1-4. TRBV21-1 is a pseudogene locus. Termini included, the CDR3 measures 13 amino acids. CDR3 in amino acids: CASSKYSGGLRVE.

This clone was counted a few times. This chain joins TRBV20-1 and TRBJ1-1; no definite D call. The CDR3 consists of 11 residues. Trimming removed 5 bases from V and 9 bases from J, with 13 bases in between. Germline loops: CDR1 DFQATT, CDR2 SNEGSKA (reference sequence). For the CDR3, the DNA is TGCAGTGCTCGATGGACCGAACAAGCTTTCTTT. Residues: CSARWTEQAFF.